This T cell receptor (beta chain) appears in the sequencing data of a study of prognosis after radiotherapy for stage I lung cancer. This clonotype appeared many times. Antigen unknown. Germline loops: CDR1 LGHNA, CDR2 YNFKEQ. With 4 bases clipped from V and 4 bases from J, the junction kept 7 bases outside the gene matches. This CDR3 spans 16 amino acids. Researchers used two-round multiplex PCR to amplify TCR beta CDR3 starting from genomic DNA. The first round of PCR was done with primers that matched each TRBV and TRBJ gene. MiXCR was run by TCRdb on the multiplex PCR reads, yielding one entry per CDR3 protein. Of roughly 38,000 distinct CDR3 sequences listed, around 22% are singletons. Study results and caveats: Patients' TRBV and TRBJ gene usage reportedly differed by presence or absence of metastases.

The origin of this receptor is a donor over 45 with non-small cell lung cancer. The sequences come from PBMCs, collected before or after stereotactic body radiation therapy (not recorded which). The chain has TRBV4-2 and TRBJ2-3; 11 bases fit TRBD2. DNA of the CDR3: TGTGCCAGCAGCCCCACTAGCGGGGGACATCCAGATACGCAGTATTTT. Protein sequence: CASSPTSGGHPDTQYF.